These 14 T cell receptor beta chains share one sample of origin, sequenced in a study of T cell responses to AZD1222 COVID-19 vaccine. Profiling relied on immunoSEQ multiplex PCR, and the TCRdb table lists in-frame clones only, not all of them. The table has 150,000 to 200,000 clones, just under 95% seen once; the top ten hold 1.3% to 1.5%. Sequencing used peripheral blood, obtained on day 0 of AZD1222 vaccination. The receptors come from an adult in good health.

This clone was recorded once. The V gene is TRBV7-9, the J gene TRBJ1-6; D is perhaps TRBD1 (5 bases). Germline CDR1 and CDR2: SEHNR and FQNEAQ (reference sequence). Trimming took 6 bases from V and 7 from J, leaving 16 bases between them. The CDR3 totals 15 residues. Here the CDR3 reads CASRDSGRINSPLHF. The CDR3 coding sequence is TGTGCCAGCAGGGATTCGGGACGGATAAATTCACCCCTCCACTTT.

The rearrangement links TRBV27 to TRBJ2-2; TRBD2 matches at 8 bases. Germline CDR1 MNHEY, CDR2 SMNVEV (reference sequence). This CDR3 region has 15 residues. V lost 3 bases and J lost 6; bases outside the gene matches: 6. DNA of the CDR3: TGTGCCAGCAGTTTGTCGGGAGGGCCCCCCGGGGAGCTGTTTTTT. Encoded protein: CASSLSGGPPGELFF.

The rearrangement joins TRBV4-3 to TRBJ2-2, with 8 positions matching TRBD2. Germline trimming cut 1 base from V and 5 bases from J; bases unmatched to any gene: 15. CDR3 length equals 19 residues. Germline V gene lookup returns CDR1 LGHNA and CDR2 YSLEER. The CDR3, as DNA: TGCGCCAGCAGCCAAGCCCCGGGAGGGCCCCGTAGATTGACCGGGGAGCTGTTTTTT. As protein: CASSQAPGGPRRLTGELFF.

The V and J genes are TRBV5-1 and TRBJ2-2; 9 nucleotides line up with TRBD2. CDR1 is SGHRS and CDR2 is YFSETQ in the germline V gene. V trimming: 4 bases; J trimming: 2 bases; junction bases outside the gene matches: 3. The length of the CDR3 is 15 residues. The CDR3 DNA is TGCGCCAGCAGCGGACTAGCGATCAACACCGGGGAGCTGTTTTTT. Amino acids: CASSGLAINTGELFF.

The chain uses TRBV28 and TRBJ2-1; D not resolved. The CDR3 runs 13 residues. Germline V lookup: CDR1 MDHEN, CDR2 SYDVKM. Trimming stripped 8 bases from V and 4 bases from J, with 12 bases between. CDR3 amino acids: CASCRTAYNEQFF. DNA for the CDR3: TGTGCCAGCTGTAGGACCGCTTACAATGAGCAGTTCTTC.

The chain has TRBV28 and TRBJ1-6; D gene uncertain. The length of the CDR3 is 13 residues. Trimming pared 4 bases from V and 5 bases from J, leaving 6 bases between. Looked up from germline, CDR1 is MDHEN and CDR2 is SYDVKM. The CDR3 DNA reads TGTGCCAGCAGTTCGACCAATAATTCACCCCTCCACTTT. It codes for CASSSTNNSPLHF.

J is TRBJ1-1 and V is TRBV2; D gene uncertain. The V gene lost 8 bases and the J gene lost 4 bases, with 11 bases spanning the gap. Germline CDR1 SNHLY, CDR2 FYNNEI. CDR3 length: 12 residues. This CDR3 reads CASASLLTEAFF. The CDR3 DNA sequence: TGTGCCAGCGCTTCCTTACTCACTGAAGCTTTCTTT.

J is TRBJ1-1 and V is TRBV5-8, with D unclear. The CDR3 contains 13 residues. Trimming took 2 bases from V and 5 from J, leaving 10 bases between them. Germline CDR1 SGHTS, CDR2 YDEGEE. The CDR3 DNA reads TGTGCCAGCAGCTTTTCAAGAGGGACTGAAGCTTTCTTT. Protein sequence: CASSFSRGTEAFF. The variable domain in full, with the rest retrieved from reference TRBV5-8 and TRBJ1-1, is EAGVTQSPTHLIKTRGQQATLRCSPISGHTSVYWYQQALGLGLQFLLWYDEGEERNRGNFPPRFSGRQFPNYSSELNVNALELEDSALYLCASSFSRGTEAFFGQGTRLTVV.

This chain connects TRBV3-1 (or the pseudogene TRBV3-2) to TRBJ1-4, with D perhaps matching TRBD1 (6 bases). This CDR3 is built from 17 residues. Looked up from germline, CDR1 is LGHDT and CDR2 is YNNKEL (reference sequence). The V end lost 0 bases, the J end lost 5 bases, and 16 bases lay between the germline ends. The CDR3 DNA reads as TGTGCCAGCAGCCAAGACTCAGTGGGGACACGGAATGAAAAACTGTTTTTT. The encoded protein is CASSQDSVGTRNEKLFF.

This chain uses TRBV28 with TRBJ1-1, with D unresolved. This CDR3 is built from 14 residues. The germline V and J ends were trimmed by 6 bases and 3 bases, with 14 bases remaining between them. Germline V gene sequence: CDR1 MDHEN, CDR2 SYDVKM. This chain's CDR3 is CASRVGSRDTEAFF. CDR3 DNA: TGTGCCAGCAGGGTGGGGAGTCGGGACACTGAAGCTTTCTTT. Supplemented by reference TRBV28 and TRBJ1-1, the full variable domain reads DVKVTQSSRYLVKRTGEKVFLECVQDMDHENMFWYRQDPGLGLRLIYFSYDVKMKEKGDIPEGYSVSREKKERFSLILESASTNQTSMYLCASRVGSRDTEAFFGQGTRLTVV.

V usage is TRBV7-2 and J usage is TRBJ2-3; 10 nucleotides align to TRBD2. The germline V gene encodes CDR1 SGHTA and CDR2 FQGNSA. V was pared by 5 bases and J by 2 bases, with 7 bases of the junction left unmatched. This CDR3 has 16 residues. This CDR3 is CASSTRLAGHTDTQYF. DNA for the CDR3: TGTGCCAGCAGCACCCGACTAGCGGGCCACACAGATACGCAGTATTTT.

The gene calls are TRBV7-2 and TRBJ1-3, with D maybe TRBD1 (6 bases). CDR1 and CDR2 from the germline V gene are SGHTA and FQGNSA. V lost 0 bases, J lost 3 bases, and 15 bases lay in between. The CDR3 totals 17 residues. CDR3 DNA sequence: TGTGCCAGCAGCTTAGCGCTAGTCAGGGGCTTTGGAAACACCATATATTTT. Translating gives CASSLALVRGFGNTIYF.

This clone was counted once. The genes are TRBV30 and TRBJ1-2; 7 nucleotides match TRBD1. The J segment lost 2 bases and the V segment lost 6 bases, leaving 12 bases of the junction unmatched. The CDR3 is made up of 15 amino acids. Germline assignment: CDR1 GTSNPN and CDR2 SVGIG (reference sequence). The CDR3 here is CACGQETIRNYGYTF. In DNA, the CDR3 is TGTGCCTGCGGACAGGAGACCATACGGAACTATGGCTACACCTTC.

This clone was recorded only once. The V and J genes are TRBV11-2 and TRBJ1-1; TRBD1 matches 7 bases. Per the germline V gene, CDR1 is SGHAT and CDR2 is FQNNGV. This CDR3 has 17 residues. The V gene end was trimmed by 3 bases and the J gene end by 5 bases; junction bases not matched to a gene: 15. The CDR3 reads CASSLLNLRGLVTEAFF. The CDR3 coding sequence is TGTGCCAGCAGCTTGCTGAACCTGAGGGGGCTGGTAACTGAAGCTTTCTTT. The full variable domain, rest sourced from reference TRBV11-2 and TRBJ1-1, is EAGVAQSPRYKIIEKRQSVAFWCNPISGHATLYWYQQILGQGPKLLIQFQNNGVVDDSQLPKDRFSAERLKGVDSTLKIQPAKLEDSAVYLCASSLLNLRGLVTEAFFGQGTRLTVV.